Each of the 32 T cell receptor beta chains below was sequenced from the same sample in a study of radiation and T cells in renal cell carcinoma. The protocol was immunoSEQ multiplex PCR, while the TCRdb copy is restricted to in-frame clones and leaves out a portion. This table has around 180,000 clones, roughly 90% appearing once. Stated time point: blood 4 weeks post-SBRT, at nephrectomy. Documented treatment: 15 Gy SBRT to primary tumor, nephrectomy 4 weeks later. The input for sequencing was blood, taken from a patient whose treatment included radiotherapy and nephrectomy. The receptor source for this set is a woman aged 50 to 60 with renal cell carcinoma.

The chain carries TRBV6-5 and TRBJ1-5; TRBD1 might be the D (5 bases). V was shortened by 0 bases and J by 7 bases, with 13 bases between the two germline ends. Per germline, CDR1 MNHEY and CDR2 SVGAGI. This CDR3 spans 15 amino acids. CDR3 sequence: CASSYSRDAGQPQHF. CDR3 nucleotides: TGTGCCAGCAGTTACTCCCGGGACGCTGGGCAGCCCCAGCATTTT.

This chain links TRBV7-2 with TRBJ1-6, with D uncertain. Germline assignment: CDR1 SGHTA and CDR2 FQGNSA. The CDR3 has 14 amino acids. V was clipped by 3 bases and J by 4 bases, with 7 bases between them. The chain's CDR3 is CASSFDGYNSPLHF. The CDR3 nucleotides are TGTGCCAGCAGCTTTGACGGGTATAATTCACCCCTCCACTTT.

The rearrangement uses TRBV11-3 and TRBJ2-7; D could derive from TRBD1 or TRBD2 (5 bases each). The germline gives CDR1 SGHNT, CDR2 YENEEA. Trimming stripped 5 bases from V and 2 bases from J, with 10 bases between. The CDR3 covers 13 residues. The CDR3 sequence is CASSQGPTYEQYF. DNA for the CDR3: TGTGCCAGCAGCCAGGGACCCACCTACGAGCAGTACTTC.

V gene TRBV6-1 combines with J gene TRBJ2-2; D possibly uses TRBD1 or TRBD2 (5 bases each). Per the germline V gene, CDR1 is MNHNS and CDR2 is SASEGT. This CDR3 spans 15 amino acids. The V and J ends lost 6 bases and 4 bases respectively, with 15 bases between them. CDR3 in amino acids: CASRDHPGRTGELFF. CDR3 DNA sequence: TGTGCCAGCAGGGACCACCCGGGGCGCACCGGGGAGCTGTTTTTT.

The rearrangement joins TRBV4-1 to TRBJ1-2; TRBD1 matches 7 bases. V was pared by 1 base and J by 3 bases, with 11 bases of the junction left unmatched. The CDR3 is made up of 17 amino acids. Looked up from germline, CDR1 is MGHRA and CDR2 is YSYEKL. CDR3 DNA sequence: TGCGCCAGCAGCCAAGGACAGGGAATGTTGGGAGACTATGGCTACACCTTC. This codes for CASSQGQGMLGDYGYTF.

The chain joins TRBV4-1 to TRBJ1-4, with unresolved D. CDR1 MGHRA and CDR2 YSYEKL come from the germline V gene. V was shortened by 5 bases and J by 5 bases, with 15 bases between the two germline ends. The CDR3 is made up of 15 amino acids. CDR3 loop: CASSYHSALNEKLFF. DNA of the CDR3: TGCGCCAGCAGCTACCACTCGGCACTAAATGAAAAACTGTTTTTT.

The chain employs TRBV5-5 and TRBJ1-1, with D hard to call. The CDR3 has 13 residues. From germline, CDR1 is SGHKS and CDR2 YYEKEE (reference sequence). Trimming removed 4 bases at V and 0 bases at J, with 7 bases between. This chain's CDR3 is CASSHHLNTEAFF. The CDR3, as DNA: TGTGCCAGCAGCCACCACTTGAACACTGAAGCTTTCTTT.

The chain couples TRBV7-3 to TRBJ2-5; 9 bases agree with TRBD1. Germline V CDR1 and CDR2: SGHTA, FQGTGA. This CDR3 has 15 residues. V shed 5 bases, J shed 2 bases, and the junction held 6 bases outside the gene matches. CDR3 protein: CASSLDRGPQETQYF. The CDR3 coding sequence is TGTGCCAGCAGCCTGGACAGGGGACCTCAAGAGACCCAGTACTTC.

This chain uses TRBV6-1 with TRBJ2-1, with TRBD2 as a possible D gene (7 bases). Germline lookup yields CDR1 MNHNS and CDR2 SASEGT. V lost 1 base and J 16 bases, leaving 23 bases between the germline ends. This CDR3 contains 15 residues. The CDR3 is CASSEEWGGMVNRFF. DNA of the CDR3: TGTGCCAGCAGTGAAGAGTGGGGGGGCATGGTTAATAGATTCTTC.

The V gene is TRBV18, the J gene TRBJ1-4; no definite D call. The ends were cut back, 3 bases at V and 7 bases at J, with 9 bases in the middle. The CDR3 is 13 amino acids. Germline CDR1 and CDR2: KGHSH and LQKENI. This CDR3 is CASSPVESEKLFF. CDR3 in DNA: TGTGCCAGCTCACCGGTAGAGTCTGAAAAACTGTTTTTT.

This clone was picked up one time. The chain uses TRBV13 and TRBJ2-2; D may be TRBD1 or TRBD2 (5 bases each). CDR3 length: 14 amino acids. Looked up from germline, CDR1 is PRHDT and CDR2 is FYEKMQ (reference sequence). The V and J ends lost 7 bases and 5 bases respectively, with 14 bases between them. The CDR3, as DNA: TGTGCCAGCAACCAGCAGGGAGTGACCGGGGAGCTGTTTTTT. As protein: CASNQQGVTGELFF.

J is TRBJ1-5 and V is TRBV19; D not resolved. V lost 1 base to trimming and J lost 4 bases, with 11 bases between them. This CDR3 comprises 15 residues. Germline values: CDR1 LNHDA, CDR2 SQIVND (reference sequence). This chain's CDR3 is CASSIVAGWNQPQHF. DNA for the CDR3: TGTGCCAGTAGTATAGTCGCGGGCTGGAATCAGCCCCAGCATTTT.

DNA of the CDR3: TGTGCCAGCAGCGTAGTCCCAGATCCTGGAAACACCATATATTTT. It is translated as CASSVVPDPGNTIYF. This sequence joins TRBV9 and TRBJ1-3; D ambiguous. The germline V and J ends were trimmed by 0 bases and 2 bases, with 9 bases remaining between them. Germline loops: CDR1 SGDLS, CDR2 YYNGEE. The CDR3 covers 15 residues.

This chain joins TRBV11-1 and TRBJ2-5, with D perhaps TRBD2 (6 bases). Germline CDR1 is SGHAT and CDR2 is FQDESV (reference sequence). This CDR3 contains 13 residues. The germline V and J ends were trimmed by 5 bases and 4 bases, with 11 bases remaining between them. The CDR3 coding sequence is TGTGCCAGCAGCACTAGCACGGGAGAGACCCAGTACTTC. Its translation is CASSTSTGETQYF.

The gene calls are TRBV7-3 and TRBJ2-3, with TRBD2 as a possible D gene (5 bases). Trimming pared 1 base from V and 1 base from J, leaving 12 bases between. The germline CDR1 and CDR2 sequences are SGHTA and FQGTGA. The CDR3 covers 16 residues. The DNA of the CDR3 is TGTGCCAGCAGCTTAAACGGCCCCGGGGGCACAGATACGCAGTATTTT. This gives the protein CASSLNGPGGTDTQYF.

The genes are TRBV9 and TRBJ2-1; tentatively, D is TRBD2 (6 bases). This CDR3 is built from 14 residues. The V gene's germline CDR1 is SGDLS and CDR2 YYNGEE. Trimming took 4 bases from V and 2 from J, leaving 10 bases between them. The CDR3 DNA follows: TGTGCCAGCAGCCCGGGACTTGCCTACAATGAGCAGTTCTTC. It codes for CASSPGLAYNEQFF.

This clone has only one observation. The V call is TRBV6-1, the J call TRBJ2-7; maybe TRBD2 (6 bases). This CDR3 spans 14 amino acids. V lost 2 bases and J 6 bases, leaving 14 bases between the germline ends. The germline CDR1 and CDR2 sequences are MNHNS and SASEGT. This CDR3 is CASSEIPGVTEQYF. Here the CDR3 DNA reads TGTGCCAGCAGTGAAATTCCGGGAGTAACCGAGCAGTACTTC.

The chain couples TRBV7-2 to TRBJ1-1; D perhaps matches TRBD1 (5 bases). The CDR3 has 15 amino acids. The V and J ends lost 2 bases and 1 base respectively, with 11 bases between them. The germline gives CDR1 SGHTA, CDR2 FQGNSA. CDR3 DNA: TGTGCCAGCAGCTTAAGAGGCAGGGCGAACACTGAAGCTTTCTTT. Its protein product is CASSLRGRANTEAFF.

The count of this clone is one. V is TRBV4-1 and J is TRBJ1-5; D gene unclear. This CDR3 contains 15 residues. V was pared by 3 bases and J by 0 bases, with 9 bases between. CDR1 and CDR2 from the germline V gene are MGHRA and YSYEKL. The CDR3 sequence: CASSQVKDSNQPQHF. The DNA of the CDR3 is TGCGCCAGCAGCCAGGTAAAGGATAGCAATCAGCCCCAGCATTTT.

The CDR3 DNA sequence: TGTGCCAGCAGTTTCACAGGGAACACTGAAGCTTTCTTT. This codes for CASSFTGNTEAFF. V usage is TRBV14 and J usage is TRBJ1-1, with a tentative D call TRBD1 (5 bases). V was shortened by 6 bases and J by 1 base, with 9 bases between the two germline ends. CDR3 size: 13 residues. Germline assignment: CDR1 SGHDN and CDR2 FVKESK.

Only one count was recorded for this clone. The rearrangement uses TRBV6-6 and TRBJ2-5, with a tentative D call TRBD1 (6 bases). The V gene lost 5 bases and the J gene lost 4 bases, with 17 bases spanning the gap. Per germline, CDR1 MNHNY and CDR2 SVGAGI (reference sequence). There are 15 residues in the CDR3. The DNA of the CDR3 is TGTGCCAGCAGTCGACGGACAGAATCCCTAGAGACCCAGTACTTC. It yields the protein CASSRRTESLETQYF.

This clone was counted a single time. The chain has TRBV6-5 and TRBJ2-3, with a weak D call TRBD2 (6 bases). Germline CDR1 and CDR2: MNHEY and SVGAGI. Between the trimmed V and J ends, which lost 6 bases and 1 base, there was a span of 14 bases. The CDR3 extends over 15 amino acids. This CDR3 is CASSRRGGGTDTQYF. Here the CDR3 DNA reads TGTGCCAGCAGCCGTCGGGGCGGGGGCACAGATACGCAGTATTTT.

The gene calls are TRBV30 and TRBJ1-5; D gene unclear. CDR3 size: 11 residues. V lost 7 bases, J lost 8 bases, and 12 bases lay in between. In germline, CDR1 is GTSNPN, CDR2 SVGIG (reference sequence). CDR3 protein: CAYFPRKPQHF. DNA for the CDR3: TGTGCCTACTTTCCCCGGAAGCCCCAGCATTTT. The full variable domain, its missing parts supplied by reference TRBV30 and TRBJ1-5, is SQTIHQWPATLVQPVGSPLSLECTVEGTSNPNLYWYRQAAGRGLQLLFYSVGIGQISSEVPQNLSASRPQDRQFILSSKKLLLSDSGFYLCAYFPRKPQHFGDGTRLSIL.

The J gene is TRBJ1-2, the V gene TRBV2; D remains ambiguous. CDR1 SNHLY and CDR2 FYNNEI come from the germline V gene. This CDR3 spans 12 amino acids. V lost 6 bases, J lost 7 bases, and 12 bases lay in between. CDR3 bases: TGTGCCAGCAGAATCTCATTAGGTGGCTACACCTTC. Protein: CASRISLGGYTF.

CDR3 nucleotide sequence: TGTGCCAGCAGCTCCACTCGCGGCACTGAAGCTTTCTTT. It is translated as CASSSTRGTEAFF. The chain links TRBV7-2 to TRBJ1-1, with D unresolved. The CDR3 is 13 residues long. V shed 4 bases and J shed 4 bases, with 10 bases lying between them. Looked up from germline, CDR1 is SGHTA and CDR2 is FQGNSA.

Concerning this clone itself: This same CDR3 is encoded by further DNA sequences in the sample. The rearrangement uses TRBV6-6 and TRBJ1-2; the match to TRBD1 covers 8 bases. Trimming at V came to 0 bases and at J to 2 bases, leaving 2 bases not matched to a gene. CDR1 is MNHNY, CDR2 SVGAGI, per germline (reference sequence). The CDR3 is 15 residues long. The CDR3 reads CASSYSGTGNYGYTF. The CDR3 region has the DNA TGTGCCAGCAGTTACTCCGGGACAGGAAACTATGGCTACACCTTC.

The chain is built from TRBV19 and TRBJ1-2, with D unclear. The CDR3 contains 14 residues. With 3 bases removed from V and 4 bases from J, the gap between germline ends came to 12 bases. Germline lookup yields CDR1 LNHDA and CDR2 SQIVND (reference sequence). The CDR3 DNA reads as TGTGCCAGTAGTATTCGGGATTTCGCCTATGGCTACACCTTC. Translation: CASSIRDFAYGYTF.

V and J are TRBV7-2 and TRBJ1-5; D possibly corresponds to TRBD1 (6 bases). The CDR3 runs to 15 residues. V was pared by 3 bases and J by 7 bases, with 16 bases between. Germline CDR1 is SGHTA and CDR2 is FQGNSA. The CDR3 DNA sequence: TGTGCCAGCAGCTTTGGTGGGGGGCTCGGGCAGCCCCAGCATTTT. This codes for CASSFGGGLGQPQHF.

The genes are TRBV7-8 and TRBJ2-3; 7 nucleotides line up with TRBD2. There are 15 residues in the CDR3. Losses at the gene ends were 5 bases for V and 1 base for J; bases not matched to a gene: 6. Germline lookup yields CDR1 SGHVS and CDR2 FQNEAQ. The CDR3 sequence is CASSAAGRRTDTQYF. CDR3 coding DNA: TGTGCCAGCAGCGCAGCGGGGCGACGCACAGATACGCAGTATTTT.

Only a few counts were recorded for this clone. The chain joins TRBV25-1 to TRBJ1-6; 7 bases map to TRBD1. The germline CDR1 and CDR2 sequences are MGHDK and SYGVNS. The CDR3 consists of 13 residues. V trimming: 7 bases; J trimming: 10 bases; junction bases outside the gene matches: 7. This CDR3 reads CASTRDSGSPLHF. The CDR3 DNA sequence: TGTGCCAGCACTAGGGACAGCGGGTCACCCCTCCACTTT.

As DNA, the CDR3 is TGTGCCAGCAGCGAGGCCTTAAGGGAAAGCTATGGCTACACCTTC. Translation: CASSEALRESYGYTF. The rearrangement joins TRBV6-1 to TRBJ1-2; unclear D gene. V gave up 6 bases and J gave up 4 bases, with 18 bases separating them. Germline CDR1 MNHNS, CDR2 SASEGT. This CDR3 is built from 15 residues.

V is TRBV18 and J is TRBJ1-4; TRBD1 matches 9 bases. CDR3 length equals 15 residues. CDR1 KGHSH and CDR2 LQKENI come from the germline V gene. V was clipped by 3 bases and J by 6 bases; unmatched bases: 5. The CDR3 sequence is CASSPDRGIDEKLFF. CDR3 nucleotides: TGTGCCAGCTCACCGGACAGGGGAATAGATGAAAAACTGTTTTTT.